This TCR beta chain was identified in a study of kidney transplant recipient with SARS-CoV-2 infection. TCRdb called the reads again in MiXCR, with one record for every CDR3 protein. The table has approximately 250,000 distinct CDR3 sequences, more than 25% seen once; the top ten hold 7% to 8%. This clonotype was detected ten times or more. CDR3 length equals 19 residues. The V gene lost 3 bases and the J gene lost 2 bases, with 23 bases spanning the gap. Germline values: CDR1 MDHEN, CDR2 SYDVKM. The material sequenced was a blood sample, taken at baseline and on day 111 from a kidney transplant recipient. This sequence joins TRBV28 and TRBJ1-5, with D possibly matching TRBD1 (5 bases). This sequence originates from a male patient aged 25 to 39 who had COVID-19 and was a kidney transplant recipient. Some T cells may originate from the graft donor. CDR3 residues: CASSLGRGPLSTGNQPQHF. The CDR3 DNA is TGTGCCAGCAGTTTGGGGAGGGGACCCCTTAGCACCGGCAATCAGCCCCAGCATTTT.